This entry lists 28 T cell receptor beta chains sequenced from one sample in a study of tumor-infiltrating lymphocytes in oesophageal squamous cell carcinoma. TCRdb reprocessed the PCR reads with MiXCR, giving one entry per CDR3 protein. The top ten hold 36% of the sample, which has some 8,300 distinct CDR3 sequences, less than 75% seen once. Input material: esophageal tumor tissue. These receptors all stem from a female donor with esophageal squamous cell carcinoma.

The sample holds a few counts of this clonotype. The chain is built from TRBV7-2 and TRBJ2-5; TRBD2 matches 12 bases. The J call may be faulty, since TRBJ2-7 better matches the DNA end. Germline V gene data show CDR1 as SGHTA and CDR2 as FQGNSA. The CDR3 spans 16 residues. The CDR3 sequence is CASRKTSGSVSYEQYF. Written as DNA, the CDR3 is TGTGCCAGCAGGAAGACTAGCGGGAGTGTGTCCTACGAGCAGTACTTC.

The sample holds a few counts of this clonotype. The chain uses TRBV5-1 and TRBJ1-1; tentatively, D is TRBD1 (6 bases). Looked up from germline, CDR1 is SGHRS and CDR2 is YFSETQ. The CDR3 length is 14 residues. Deletions cut 5 bases from V and 1 base from J, with 12 bases between. The CDR3 DNA reads as TGCGCCAGCAGGGTCTGGACAGCGAACACTGAAGCTTTCTTT. It specifies CASRVWTANTEAFF.

V and J are TRBV27 and TRBJ2-3; D uncertain. The ends were cut back, 6 bases at V and 2 bases at J, with 12 bases in the middle. The CDR3 is 14 amino acids. The V gene's germline CDR1 is MNHEY and CDR2 SMNVEV (reference sequence). This chain's CDR3 is CASSPPWHTDTQYF. Here the CDR3 DNA reads TGTGCCAGCAGCCCGCCTTGGCACACAGATACGCAGTATTTT.

J is TRBJ2-2 and V is TRBV7-3, with D hard to call. This CDR3 region has 12 residues. Trimming left V 5 bases short and J 3 bases short, with 4 bases between. CDR1 SGHTA and CDR2 FQGTGA come from the germline V gene. The CDR3 region has the DNA TGTGCCAGCAGCACATACACCGGGGAGCTGTTTTTT. Protein sequence: CASSTYTGELFF.

V is TRBV6-2 or TRBV6-3 and J is TRBJ2-6; TRBD2 might be the D (6 bases). Trimming removed 2 bases at V and 0 bases at J, with 14 bases between. The germline V gene has CDR1 MNHEY and CDR2 SVGEGT. The CDR3 is made up of 18 amino acids. The DNA for the CDR3 is TGTGCCAGCAGTTACAGTTCGGGGGTCGGCTCTGGGGCCAACGTCCTGACTTTC. Translated, it gives CASSYSSGVGSGANVLTF.

This chain links TRBV24-1 with TRBJ2-5; 8 bases are a match to TRBD2. The J call is doubtful: the DNA matches TRBJ2-4 better. CDR1 KGHDR and CDR2 SFDVKD come from the germline V gene. The CDR3 is made up of 15 amino acids. The CDR3 region is CATSDSGGGAVIQYF. The CDR3 DNA sequence: TGTGCCACCAGTGATTCGGGAGGGGGGGCGGTCATTCAGTACTTC.

The genes are TRBV11-2 and TRBJ2-3; maybe TRBD1 (6 bases). Trimming left V 5 bases short and J 7 bases short, with 10 bases between. The CDR3 runs to 12 residues. Germline-derived CDR1 and CDR2 are SGHAT and FQNNGV. The CDR3: CASSLDSYTQYF. In DNA, the CDR3 is TGTGCCAGCAGCCTGGACAGCTATACGCAGTATTTT.

The chain uses TRBV28 and TRBJ1-2; D unclear. From germline, CDR1 is MDHEN and CDR2 SYDVKM. This CDR3 is built from 12 residues. The V gene lost 3 bases and the J gene lost 2 bases, with 4 bases spanning the gap. This CDR3 reads CASSLGNYGYTF. In DNA, the CDR3 is TGTGCCAGCAGTTTGGGGAACTATGGCTACACCTTC.

The rearrangement links TRBV24-1 to TRBJ2-3, with TRBD2 identical over 13 bases. The CDR3 consists of 21 residues. Germline assignment: CDR1 KGHDR and CDR2 SFDVKD. J gave up 0 bases and V 3 bases, and 14 bases lay outside the gene matches. In DNA form, the CDR3 reads TGTGCCACCAGTGATCCCCGGACAGGGGTGGGACTAGCGGGGAGCACAGATACGCAGTATTTT. Translated, it gives CATSDPRTGVGLAGSTDTQYF.

In regard to this clonotype: The junction does not match germline at one end; this may be a read error. V gene TRBV6-6 combines with J gene TRBJ2-3; maybe TRBD1 (6 bases). The CDR3 has 15 amino acids. CDR1 is MNHNY and CDR2 is SVGAGI in the germline V gene (reference sequence). CDR3 region: CVSGPRGGGKNIQYF. Written as DNA, the CDR3 is TGTGTCAGCGGCCCGAGAGGGGGTGGCAAAAACATTCAGTACTTT.

The chain joins TRBV7-6 to TRBJ2-1; 13 bases match TRBD2. Per germline, CDR1 SGHVS and CDR2 FNYEAQ. The CDR3 is 22 residues long. V was pared by 0 bases and J by 5 bases, with 19 bases of the junction left unmatched. CDR3 protein: CASSLAPSLMGTSGVIHNEQFF. CDR3 nucleotide sequence: TGTGCCAGCAGCTTAGCGCCCTCACTCATGGGGACTAGCGGGGTTATTCACAATGAGCAGTTCTTC.

The chain recombines TRBV7-4 with TRBJ1-2; TRBD1 agrees at 9 bases. Germline assignment: CDR1 SGHVT and CDR2 SQSDAQ. Losses at the gene ends were 5 bases for V and 8 bases for J; bases not matched to a gene: 12. The CDR3 is made up of 15 amino acids. The CDR3: CASSPERQGVRGYTF. As DNA, the CDR3 is TGTGCCAGCAGCCCTGAGCGACAGGGGGTACGGGGCTACACCTTC.

This clonotype is classed as medium-sized (0.01 to 0.1%). The chain has TRBV2 and TRBJ2-5; D is perhaps TRBD1 (6 bases). This CDR3 has 15 amino acids. Trimming pared 4 bases from V and 4 bases from J, leaving 16 bases between. Germline assignment: CDR1 SNHLY and CDR2 FYNNEI. CDR3 region: CASSVVGASGETQYF. The CDR3 coding sequence is TGTGCCAGCAGTGTGGTGGGGGCGTCAGGAGAGACCCAGTACTTC.

V and J are TRBV12-3 or TRBV12-4 and TRBJ2-5, with a possible D match to TRBD1 (6 bases). TRBJ2-7 matches the DNA end more closely, so the J call is doubtful. This CDR3 is 14 amino acids long. This CDR3 is CASSLGGPRGEQYF. In nucleotides, the CDR3 is TGTGCCAGCAGTTTAGGGGGGCCGAGGGGCGAGCAGTACTTC.

The chain employs TRBV7-8 and TRBJ2-4, with D maybe TRBD1 (5 bases). TRBJ2-7 matches the DNA end more closely, so the J call is doubtful. CDR1 is SGHVS and CDR2 is FQNEAQ in the germline V gene. This CDR3 is 14 amino acids long. The CDR3 reads CASSPDSTGYEQYF. CDR3 bases: TGTGCCAGCAGTCCTGACTCCACAGGCTACGAGCAGTACTTC.

The chain carries TRBV7-2 and TRBJ2-7; no firm D call. The germline CDR1 and CDR2 sequences are SGHTA and FQGNSA. V was pared by 3 bases and J by 4 bases, with 7 bases between. CDR3 length equals 12 residues. In nucleotides, the CDR3 is TGTGCCAGCAGCTTGTCGATATACGAGCAGTACTTC. Amino acids: CASSLSIYEQYF.

The chain employs TRBV7-6 and TRBJ2-5, with 9 bases matching TRBD2. V dropped 0 bases and J dropped 4; count of bases not matched to a gene: 9. The V gene's germline CDR1 is SGHVS and CDR2 FNYEAQ. The CDR3 has 17 amino acids. The CDR3 nucleotides are TGTGCCAGCAGCTTAGCGACTATAGCGGGAGTTCGAGAGACCCAGTACTTC. Its translation: CASSLATIAGVRETQYF. The entire variable domain, with the rest obtained from reference TRBV7-6 and TRBJ2-5, is as follows: GAGVSQSPRYKVTKRGQDVALRCDPISGHVSLYWYRQALGQGPEFLTYFNYEAQQDKSGLPNDRFSAERPEGSISTLTIQRTEQRDSAMYRCASSLATIAGVRETQYFGPGTRLLVL.

V gene TRBV7-6 combines with J gene TRBJ2-5; D may match TRBD1 or TRBD2 (5 bases each). Gene TRBJ2-7 matches the end of the DNA better, so the J call may be wrong. The CDR3 is made up of 13 amino acids. Germline lookup yields CDR1 SGHVS and CDR2 FNYEAQ. CDR3 DNA: TGTGCCAGCAGCTTCGGGGCAACCTACGAGCAGTACTTC. Encoded protein: CASSFGATYEQYF.

Concerning this clonotype: At one end the junction does not follow the germline gene, possibly because of a read error. The chain uses TRBV6-6 and TRBJ1-1; possible D gene TRBD1, 5 bases. The CDR3 covers 13 residues. Germline V gene lookup returns CDR1 MNHNY and CDR2 SVGAGI (reference sequence). CDR3 sequence (DNA): TGTGCCATCAGTTCAACAGGGAACACTGAAGCTTTCTTT. This codes for CAISSTGNTEAFF.

The rearrangement uses TRBV7-2 and TRBJ2-5; 9 nucleotides agree with TRBD2. Germline values: CDR1 SGHTA, CDR2 FQGNSA. This CDR3 comprises 14 residues. V lost 5 bases and J lost 11; bases outside the gene matches: 12. This CDR3 is CASSGLAGRDEQYF. As DNA, the CDR3 is TGTGCCAGCAGCGGGCTAGCGGGACGGGATGAGCAGTACTTC.

As regards this clonotype: Compared with germline, one end of the junction differs, possibly owing to a read error. V usage is TRBV7-6 and J usage is TRBJ2-3; no clear D gene. The CDR3 sequence is 15 residues long. CDR1 is SGHVS and CDR2 is FNYEAQ in the germline V gene. CDR3 residues: CASSIAGSSTDTQYF. DNA for the CDR3: TGTGCCAGCAGCATAGCAGGTTCTAGCACAGATACGCAGTATTTT.

The chain combines TRBV28 with TRBJ1-2; D is ambiguous. Germline loops: CDR1 MDHEN, CDR2 SYDVKM. Trimming cost V 4 bases and J 13 bases, with 16 bases left between them. The CDR3 runs to 12 residues. The CDR3 region has the DNA TGTGCCAGCAGTTCCCGAGGGCACCGGCCCACCTTC. This encodes CASSSRGHRPTF.

In this sample, this clonotype turned up once. V gene TRBV7-2 combines with J gene TRBJ2-7; D is unclear. This CDR3 region has 12 residues. CDR1 is SGHTA and CDR2 is FQGNSA in the germline V gene. V was trimmed by 5 bases and J by 2 bases, leaving 7 bases between them. CDR3 nucleotides: TGTGCCAGCAGCCCGTCGGCCTACGAGCAGTACTTC. Translation: CASSPSAYEQYF.

This sequence joins TRBV6-2 or TRBV6-3 and TRBJ2-3; 7 bases align to TRBD1. The end of the DNA aligns better with TRBJ1-6, so the J call may be wrong. This CDR3 has 13 residues. Looked up from germline, CDR1 is MNHEY and CDR2 is SVGEGT. The CDR3 bases are TGTGCCAGCAGTAATGACAGGGACTCACCCCTCCACTTT. Protein product: CASSNDRDSPLHF.

The V and J genes are TRBV24-1 and TRBJ2-5, with D possibly TRBD2 on 6 matching bases. The closer fit of TRBJ2-1 to the DNA end suggests the J call may be wrong. The CDR3 consists of 16 residues. Germline V gene data show CDR1 as KGHDR and CDR2 as SFDVKD. Here the CDR3 reads CATSGWGDFGHNEQFF. The CDR3 DNA sequence: TGTGCCACCAGTGGCTGGGGGGACTTTGGGCACAATGAGCAGTTCTTC.

The genes are TRBV7-6 and TRBJ2-1, with a weak D call TRBD2 (6 bases). The DNA end lines up better with TRBJ2-5; the J call may be wrong. CDR1 and CDR2 (germline): SGHVS, FNYEAQ. The CDR3 is 13 residues long. The CDR3 reads CASSLGGRETQYF. The CDR3 DNA reads as TGTGCCAGCAGCTTAGGAGGGAGGGAGACCCAGTACTTC.

CDR3 sequence reads: CASSPHTDRVLEQYF. The CDR3 coding sequence is TGTGCCAGCAGTCCCCACACAGACAGGGTCCTCGAGCAGTACTTC. This chain links TRBV6-9 with TRBJ2-7; 7 bases align to TRBD1. Germline values: CDR1 MNHGY, CDR2 SVAAGI. CDR3 size: 15 residues. Trimming cost V 5 bases and J 6 bases; bases outside gene matches: 13.

The chain links TRBV24-1 to TRBJ2-3; the D is unclear. Germline values: CDR1 KGHDR, CDR2 SFDVKD. Trimming cost V 0 bases and J 8 bases, with 5 bases left between them. CDR3 length equals 12 residues. In DNA form, the CDR3 reads TGTGCCACCAGTGATTTGGCAGGTACGCAGTATTTT. Amino acids: CATSDLAGTQYF.